This TCR beta chain is from a study of shared clonotypes between healthy human individuals. Whole-study context: Two female and three male donors aged 18 to 49 were enrolled.

Profiled with immunoSEQ multiplex PCR; TCRdb holds only in-frame clones, not every one. This table holds hundreds of thousands of clones, 90% to 96% found once. Every one of the donors was a Caucasian adult that lived in Nashville, Tennessee. CDR3 length equals 18 residues. Germline assignment: CDR1 SGHDN and CDR2 FVKESK. Trimming stripped 2 bases from V and 0 bases from J, with 19 bases between. The rearrangement uses TRBV14 and TRBJ2-5; weak D call: TRBD2 (6 bases). The clonotype originates from a woman aged 25 to 45 in good health. Source material: naive CD4+ T cells sorted from blood. The subset is: CD45RA+ positively selected. Here the CDR3 DNA reads TGTGCCAGCAGCCAAACACCAAGGCTAGCGTCGTACCAAGAGACCCAGTACTTC. It translates to CASSQTPRLASYQETQYF.